This T cell receptor (beta chain) was captured in a study of T cells after yellow fever vaccination. From the 5' RACE reads, TCRdb called clonotypes with MiXCR, one entry per CDR3 protein. There are under 600,000 distinct CDR3 sequences in the sample; roughly 14% occur only once, and 11% to 15% lies in the top ten. V was pared by 3 bases and J by 2 bases, with 2 bases of the junction left unmatched. The CDR3 has 14 amino acids. Germline CDR1 and CDR2: SGHTA and FQGNSA. This clonotype occurred many times. The chain employs TRBV7-2 and TRBJ2-3, with TRBD2 identical over 7 bases. The sequencing used PBMCs, collected on the day of the yellow fever booster vaccination. This receptor was obtained from a man aged 25-45 years who received the YFV17D yellow fever vaccine. The CDR3 loop reads CASSLGGNTDTQYF. The CDR3 nucleotides read TGTGCCAGCAGCTTGGGGGGGAACACAGATACGCAGTATTTT.